A selection of T cell receptor beta chains follows, all from one sample in a study of OX40 agonist ivuxolimab in advanced cancers. Repertoires were generated with immunoSEQ multiplex PCR, while TCRdb's copy carries only in-frame clones and drops some. The sample lists roughly 34,000 clones, approximately 89% occurring once. The source was CD4+ or CD8+ T cells sorted from blood, collected in a trial of the OX40 agonist ivuxolimab. The receptors derive from an adult with an advanced solid tumor such as melanoma, head and neck, liver or kidney cancer. Both conserved end residues are part of each CDR3. Each record gives: V gene, D gene, clone size, J gene, CDR3 protein, CDR3 DNA. A D gene is named only where the DNA matches it firmly. Clone size, where shown, is once, few, many, or a class for clones that have expanded.

V gene: TRBV28
D gene: .
clone size: few
J gene: TRBJ1-1
CDR3 protein: CASTNRGGAFF
CDR3 DNA: TGTGCCAGTACCAATCGGGGGGGAGCTTTCTTT

V gene: TRBV11-2
D gene: .
clone size: .
J gene: TRBJ2-5
CDR3 protein: CASSIGGRETQYF
CDR3 DNA: TGTGCCAGCAGCATCGGTGGGAGAGAGACCCAGTACTTC

V gene: TRBV4-3
D gene: TRBD1
clone size: once
J gene: TRBJ1-1
CDR3 protein: CASSNRQGGEAFF
CDR3 DNA: TGCGCCAGCAGCAACCGACAGGGGGGAGAAGCTTTCTTT

V gene: TRBV11-2
D gene: .
clone size: .
J gene: TRBJ2-7
CDR3 protein: CASSHRGVQDEQYF
CDR3 DNA: TGTGCCAGCAGCCATCGCGGGGTGCAGGACGAGCAGTACTTC

V gene: TRBV5-6
D gene: .
clone size: .
J gene: TRBJ2-2
CDR3 protein: CASSLFRELFF
CDR3 DNA: TGTGCCAGCAGCTTGTTCAGGGAGCTGTTTTTT

V gene: TRBV5-5
D gene: TRBD2
clone size: .
J gene: TRBJ2-7
CDR3 protein: CASSLGLADSYEQYF
CDR3 DNA: TGTGCCAGCAGCTTGGGACTAGCGGATTCCTACGAGCAGTACTTC

V gene: TRBV5-4
D gene: TRBD1
clone size: .
J gene: TRBJ2-3
CDR3 protein: CASSPDRVSTDTQYF
CDR3 DNA: TGTGCCAGCAGCCCTGACAGGGTCAGCACAGATACGCAGTATTTT

V gene: TRBV7-9
D gene: TRBD1
clone size: .
J gene: TRBJ2-3
CDR3 protein: CASSLDRGDVDTQYF
CDR3 DNA: TGTGCCAGCAGCTTAGACAGGGGTGATGTAGATACGCAGTATTTT

V gene: TRBV11-1
D gene: TRBD2
clone size: .
J gene: TRBJ2-5
CDR3 protein: CASSLGGTSGVQETQYF
CDR3 DNA: TGTGCCAGCAGCTTAGGGGGGACTAGCGGGGTCCAAGAGACCCAGTACTTC

V gene: TRBV5-1
D gene: .
clone size: once
J gene: TRBJ1-4
CDR3 protein: CASSLEVGRNEKLFF
CDR3 DNA: TGCGCCAGCAGCTTGGAGGTGGGGCGAAATGAAAAACTGTTTTTT

V gene: TRBV14
D gene: TRBD2
clone size: .
J gene: TRBJ2-7
CDR3 protein: CASSQVAGLAGALSYEQYF
CDR3 DNA: TGTGCCAGCAGCCAAGTCGCGGGACTAGCGGGCGCCCTCTCCTACGAGCAGTACTTC

V gene: TRBV6-6
D gene: .
clone size: .
J gene: TRBJ2-5
CDR3 protein: CASSYTKETQYF
CDR3 DNA: TGTGCCAGCAGTTACACCAAGGAGACCCAGTACTTC